Shown below are 24 T cell receptor beta chains from a single sample sequenced in a study of control samples from healthy donors and cancer patients (dated by TCRdb to between 2020 and 2021). Libraries were prepared through the immunoSEQ multiplex PCR assay. What TCRdb holds here is the immuneACCESS table cut down to in-frame rearrangements. Part of the clones is not present; checked against another copy, under half of the missing clones reflect an unresolved V gene, and the others are unexplained. Across this sample there are 150,000 to 200,000 clones, with about 93% seen only once. Of the sample, roughly 4% is held by the ten largest clones. Sequenced material: blood. The receptor source for this set is a woman aged 55-70 years in good health.

The gene calls are TRBV27 and TRBJ1-1; 11 nucleotides agree with TRBD1. The germline V gene encodes CDR1 MNHEY and CDR2 SMNVEV (reference sequence). The CDR3 covers 15 residues. Germline trimming cut 5 bases from V and 10 bases from J; bases unmatched to any gene: 12. The CDR3 coding sequence is TGTGCCAGCAGTCCCCGGACAGGGGGCGGAGCAGCAGCTTTCTTT. It yields the protein CASSPRTGGGAAAFF.

This chain uses TRBV6-2 or TRBV6-3 with TRBJ1-4, with D possibly TRBD1 on 6 matching bases. The CDR3 is made up of 15 amino acids. Trimming left V 0 bases short and J 5 bases short, with 10 bases between. Germline loops: CDR1 MNHEY, CDR2 SVGEGT. As DNA, the CDR3 is TGTGCCAGCAGTTACTCTCCGGACAGCAATGAAAAACTGTTTTTT. Translating gives CASSYSPDSNEKLFF.

This rearrangement joins TRBV6-6 to TRBJ1-4; D perhaps matches TRBD1 (5 bases). CDR3 length: 15 residues. In germline, CDR1 is MNHNY, CDR2 SVGAGI (reference sequence). V lost 7 bases to trimming and J lost 7 bases, with 19 bases between them. The CDR3 loop reads CASTHQGNRAEKLFF. CDR3 sequence (DNA): TGTGCCAGCACACATCAGGGAAATCGGGCTGAAAAACTGTTTTTT.

The chain employs TRBV5-4 and TRBJ2-3; 8 positions agree with TRBD2. The CDR3 has 14 amino acids. Germline CDR1 reads SGHNT; CDR2 reads YYREEE (reference sequence). V shed 4 bases, J shed 5 bases, and the junction held 6 bases outside the gene matches. The CDR3 sequence: CASSMTSEGDTQYF. As DNA, the CDR3 is TGTGCCAGCAGCATGACTAGCGAGGGAGATACGCAGTATTTT.

The J gene is TRBJ1-1, the V gene TRBV21-1. TRBV21-1 is a listed pseudogene. This CDR3 contains 16 residues. The CDR3 DNA reads as TGTGCCAGCAGCAAACCGGGGGGGGGCCCTGACACTGAAGCTTTCTTT. Amino acids: CASSKPGGGPDTEAFF.

The rearrangement links TRBV9 to TRBJ1-6, with 12 bases identical to TRBD1. V lost 4 bases and J lost 9; bases outside the gene matches: 8. The germline V gene has CDR1 SGDLS and CDR2 YYNGEE. The CDR3 runs to 16 residues. In DNA, the CDR3 is TGTGCCAGCAGCAAGTGGGGACAGGGGGCAGGTTCACCCCTCCACTTT. This gives the protein CASSKWGQGAGSPLHF. Together with reference TRBV9 and TRBJ1-6, the CDR3 gives the full variable domain: DSGVTQTPKHLITATGQRVTLRCSPRSGDLSVYWYQQSLDQGLQFLIQYYNGEERAKGNILERFSAQQFPDLHSELNLSSLELGDSALYFCASSKWGQGAGSPLHFGNGTRLTVT.

The chain is built from TRBV11-2 and TRBJ2-4; 8 nucleotides match TRBD1. The CDR3 consists of 16 residues. CDR1 and CDR2 (germline): SGHAT, FQNNGV. The junction had 6 bases not matched to a gene; V was cut back by 5 bases and J by 0 bases. DNA for the CDR3: TGTGCCAGCAGCGTACAGGGGGTTCAAGCCAAAAACATTCAGTACTTC. Translation: CASSVQGVQAKNIQYF.

DNA for the CDR3: TGCGCCAGCAGCTTAGAGGGGGCGACTTTTACAGATACGCAGTATTTT. Amino acid sequence: CASSLEGATFTDTQYF. The chain joins TRBV5-1 to TRBJ2-3; 7 positions match TRBD1. CDR1 SGHRS and CDR2 YFSETQ come from the germline V gene. Trimming removed 2 bases from V and 3 bases from J; junction bases left unmatched: 9. The CDR3 has 16 amino acids. Full variable domain (remainder filled in from reference TRBV5-1 and TRBJ2-3): KAGVTQTPRYLIKTRGQQVTLSCSPISGHRSVSWYQQTPGQGLQFLFEYFSETQRNKGNFPGRFSGRQFSNSRSEMNVSTLELGDSALYLCASSLEGATFTDTQYFGPGTRLTVL.

The CDR3 loop reads CASALGRNEQFF. The CDR3 DNA is TGTGCCAGCGCGTTAGGGCGGAATGAGCAGTTCTTC. The V call is TRBV3-1 (or the pseudogene TRBV3-2), the J call TRBJ2-1; D is unresolved. The CDR3 is made up of 12 amino acids. The V end lost 8 bases, the J end lost 7 bases, and 12 bases lay between the germline ends. Germline CDR1 LGHDT, CDR2 YNNKEL (reference sequence).

The chain has TRBV11-2 and TRBJ2-3, with D perhaps assigned TRBD1 or TRBD2 (7 bases each). Germline V gene sequence: CDR1 SGHAT, CDR2 FQNNGV. The CDR3 covers 16 residues. Trimming took 5 bases from V and 3 from J, leaving 18 bases between them. This CDR3 is CASSPPGGAQTDTQYF. CDR3 DNA sequence: TGTGCCAGCAGCCCGCCAGGGGGGGCGCAAACAGATACGCAGTATTTT.

The chain carries TRBV13 and TRBJ1-5, with D possibly matching TRBD1 (5 bases). The CDR3 extends over 14 amino acids. Germline V lookup: CDR1 PRHDT, CDR2 FYEKMQ (reference sequence). The V and J ends lost 5 bases and 11 bases respectively, with 19 bases between them. The CDR3 coding sequence is TGTGCCAGCAGCCAAAGGGACGGGACCTTGACCCAGCATTTT. This codes for CASSQRDGTLTQHF.

The chain joins TRBV7-2 to TRBJ2-5, with D uncertain. Trimming took 1 base from V and 5 from J, leaving 14 bases between them. The CDR3 is 15 amino acids. Germline V CDR1 and CDR2: SGHTA, FQGNSA. CDR3 residues: CASSLESGPYETQYF. Here the CDR3 DNA reads TGTGCCAGCAGCTTAGAGAGTGGACCATATGAGACCCAGTACTTC.

The rearrangement links TRBV4-2 to TRBJ1-4, with TRBD1 identical over 11 bases. The germline V gene encodes CDR1 LGHNA and CDR2 YNFKEQ. There are 15 residues in the CDR3. V shed 6 bases and J 8 bases; nucleotides not matched to a gene: 8. The CDR3 DNA reads TGTGCCAGCAGTCAGGGACAGGGGGGGAGGGAAAAACTGTTTTTT. This codes for CASSQGQGGREKLFF.

The chain links TRBV7-8 to TRBJ1-5, with TRBD1 as a possible D gene (5 bases). CDR3 length: 16 amino acids. The V gene's germline CDR1 is SGHVS and CDR2 FQNEAQ. Trimming left V 1 base short and J 3 bases short, with 13 bases between. The CDR3 loop is CASSLGPGRYNQPQHF. CDR3 sequence (DNA): TGTGCCAGCAGCTTAGGTCCAGGGAGATACAATCAGCCCCAGCATTTT. Full variable domain (missing parts from reference TRBV7-8 and TRBJ1-5): GAGVSQSPRYKVAKRGQDVALRCDPISGHVSLFWYQQALGQGPEFLTYFQNEAQLDKSGLPSDRFFAERPEGSVSTLKIQRTQQEDSAVYLCASSLGPGRYNQPQHFGDGTRLSIL.

The J gene is TRBJ2-2, the V gene TRBV5-4; 12 bases fit TRBD1. This CDR3 is 20 amino acids long. The J segment lost 0 bases and the V segment lost 4 bases, leaving 13 bases of the junction unmatched. Germline V gene sequence: CDR1 SGHNT, CDR2 YYREEE (reference sequence). CDR3 sequence (DNA): TGTGCCAGCAGCAAGGGACAGGGGGCGACTGTAATCGCGAACACCGGGGAGCTGTTTTTT. Its protein is CASSKGQGATVIANTGELFF.

This chain uses TRBV2 with TRBJ1-5, with D uncertain. V shed 3 bases and J shed 4 bases, with 7 bases lying between them. This CDR3 region has 13 residues. CDR1 and CDR2 (germline): SNHLY, FYNNEI. The CDR3: CASSEDFNQPQHF. CDR3 sequence (DNA): TGTGCCAGCAGTGAGGACTTTAATCAGCCCCAGCATTTT.

V usage is TRBV3-1 (or the pseudogene TRBV3-2) and J usage is TRBJ1-4; 7 bases agree with TRBD1. This CDR3 comprises 18 residues. Unmatched junction bases numbered 18, after V lost 3 bases and J lost 8 bases. Germline CDR1 is LGHDT and CDR2 is YNNKEL (reference sequence). The CDR3 spells CASSHVRTGITGGEKLFF. Here the CDR3 DNA reads TGTGCCAGCAGCCACGTCAGGACAGGCATAACTGGAGGGGAAAAACTGTTTTTT.

The V gene is TRBV2, the J gene TRBJ1-1; 8 nucleotides match TRBD1. The length of the CDR3 is 16 residues. The V and J ends lost 2 bases and 0 bases, in that order; junction bases with no gene match: 5. Germline V CDR1 and CDR2: SNHLY, FYNNEI. The CDR3 nucleotides read TGTGCCAGCAGTGAACGGACAGGGCTGATGAACACTGAAGCTTTCTTT. The encoded protein is CASSERTGLMNTEAFF.

This clone is a singleton in its sample. The chain carries TRBV6-2 or TRBV6-3 and TRBJ2-3; 7 nucleotides line up with TRBD2. This CDR3 is built from 15 residues. The junction had 5 bases not matched to a gene; V was cut back by 3 bases and J by 2 bases. From germline, CDR1 is MNHEY and CDR2 SVGEGT. In nucleotides, the CDR3 is TGTGCCAGCAGTTATTCCGGGGGGTTCACAGATACGCAGTATTTT. Translated, it gives CASSYSGGFTDTQYF.

The rearrangement uses TRBV30 and TRBJ1-1, with 9 bases that match TRBD1. Per the germline V gene, CDR1 is GTSNPN and CDR2 is SVGIG (reference sequence). CDR3 length equals 12 residues. V lost 8 bases to trimming and J lost 1 base; unmatched junction nucleotides: 2. CDR3 loop: CAGGQGNTEAFF. As DNA, the CDR3 is TGTGCCGGGGGACAGGGGAACACTGAAGCTTTCTTT.

The chain couples TRBV7-9 to TRBJ2-1; 10 bases agree with TRBD1. The CDR3 sequence is 14 residues long. Germline values: CDR1 SEHNR, CDR2 FQNEAQ (reference sequence). Trimming took 3 bases from V and 6 from J; bases not matched to a gene: 2. The CDR3 region has the DNA TGTGCCAGCAGCTTGAGGGACAGGGGCAATGAGCAGTTCTTC. This gives the protein CASSLRDRGNEQFF.

This rearrangement joins TRBV10-3 to TRBJ2-2, with 11 bases fitting TRBD1. The CDR3 runs to 14 residues. V was clipped by 6 bases and J by 3 bases; unmatched bases: 0. Germline V gene sequence: CDR1 ENHRY, CDR2 SYGVKD. DNA of the CDR3: TGTGCCATCAGGGGACAGGGGGACACCGGGGAGCTGTTTTTT. Residues: CAIRGQGDTGELFF.

The rearrangement links TRBV10-2 to TRBJ2-7, with D possibly matching TRBD2 (5 bases). Germline CDR1 and CDR2: WSHSY and SAAADI. V lost 6 bases and J lost 3, with 9 bases in between. The CDR3 runs to 12 residues. The CDR3 here is CASRSEGYEQYF. The CDR3 DNA reads TGCGCCAGCAGGTCCGAGGGCTACGAGCAGTACTTC.

The rearrangement joins TRBV25-1 to TRBJ1-2; 8 bases line up with TRBD1. Germline CDR1 is MGHDK and CDR2 is SYGVNS. CDR3 length equals 13 residues. Unmatched junction bases numbered 6, after V lost 4 bases and J lost 8 bases. The CDR3 loop is CASSVDRVGGYTF. The CDR3, as DNA: TGTGCCAGCAGTGTGGACAGGGTGGGCGGCTACACCTTC.